This T cell receptor (beta chain) was sequenced in a study of T cell responses to AZD1222 COVID-19 vaccine (dated by TCRdb to the early 2020s). About the study as a whole: AZD1222 recipients with second doses at about 4 weeks or about 12 weeks were pooled, because spike-specific TCR depth and breadth did not differ between schedules. TCR sequencing was performed for 230 to 250 trial participants, of whom about 210 were given two doses of AZD1222 and around 26 were given two doses of MenACWY control vaccine. Enrollment into the trials was organized by age into subgroups of 18-55, 56-69 and 70-plus years, and those subgroups contained about 160, 30 and 59 TCR-sequenced participants, respectively.

This clone was seen once. This receptor's antigen is unknown. No base-level quality is on record; no much larger clone is a single base apart. The CDR3 regions of human TCRbeta chains were analyzed by immunosequencing. The paper's data handling went like this. TCRs in the repertoires were matched against a reference library of SARS-CoV-2-specific TCRs that had been generated with the MIRA antigen-specificity platform. Breadth meant the fraction of unique TCRs that were SARS-CoV-2-associated, whereas depth meant the fraction of total T cells that were SARS-CoV-2-associated. Using the MIRA data, each spike-specific TCR was mapped to the spike region that the TCR reacts to and placed in a CD4 or CD8 class. Log10-transformed breadth and depth values were compared by one-way ANOVA with Sidak's multiple comparisons tests. TCRdb took this table from immuneACCESS and kept in-frame rearrangements with V and J called. Such tables lack part of the clones; where checked against another copy, unresolved V genes explain under half of the gap, and the rest is unexplained. The V and J calls and the clone size are those of that table, but D and trimming were determined from the DNA. The sample table shows approximately 260,000 clones, and approximately 93% are seen once. The top ten constitute around 0.6% of the sample.

General findings and caveats noted by the study authors: Participants were mostly white British and included more females than males, and it was suggested by the authors that clonal diversity may have been underestimated. The 56-69-year group was small, and its depth increase did not reach significance, likely because of low power. Conclusions about previously exposed vaccinees are limited, since just a handful of AZD1222 recipients were seropositive for SARS-CoV-2 at baseline. A significant rise in spike-specific TCR breadth and depth was observed after two AZD1222 doses relative to day 0 and relative to MenACWY recipients. CD4 TCRs associated with the vaccine covered the entire spike protein, and the dominant responses were in regions 160-218 and 743-854. Reportedly, close to half of the unique spike-specific TCRs recognized epitopes lying outside the regions that are mutated in the B.1.351 and B.1.1.7 variants. Because no day 14 peak-response samples were available, the repertoires could be characterized only after the peak T cell response.

Taken with the paper, the label for time point translates to: baseline before first vaccination. The vaccinee samples were drawn from two UK trials, COV001 and COV002, one of which was a single-blind randomized controlled phase 2/3 trial testing AZD1222 (ChAdOx1 nCoV-19) in healthy adults. For TCRbeta chain sequencing, PBMC samples were collected from trial participants at day 0 and at day 28 after the second dose. Here the sequenced sample was peripheral blood, taken on day 0 of AZD1222 vaccination. The sequence was collected from an adult in good health.

Here the CDR3 is given as CASSPLEGGAGRETQYF. DNA sequence: TGTGCCAGCAGTCCCCTAGAGGGGGGAGCGGGTCGAGAGACCCAGTACTTC. The rearranged segments are TRBV3-1 (or the pseudogene TRBV3-2) and TRBJ2-5; the D call could be TRBD1 or TRBD2, with each sharing 6 bases. CDR1 and CDR2 were assigned from the germline V gene (reference sequence) as LGHDT and YNNKEL. Trimming removed 6 bases from V and 4 bases from J, leaving 24 bases between the germline ends. From its cysteine to its phenylalanine, the CDR3 spans 17 amino acids. The sequence is cut down to CDR3 DNA, 51 bases in frame from base 1.